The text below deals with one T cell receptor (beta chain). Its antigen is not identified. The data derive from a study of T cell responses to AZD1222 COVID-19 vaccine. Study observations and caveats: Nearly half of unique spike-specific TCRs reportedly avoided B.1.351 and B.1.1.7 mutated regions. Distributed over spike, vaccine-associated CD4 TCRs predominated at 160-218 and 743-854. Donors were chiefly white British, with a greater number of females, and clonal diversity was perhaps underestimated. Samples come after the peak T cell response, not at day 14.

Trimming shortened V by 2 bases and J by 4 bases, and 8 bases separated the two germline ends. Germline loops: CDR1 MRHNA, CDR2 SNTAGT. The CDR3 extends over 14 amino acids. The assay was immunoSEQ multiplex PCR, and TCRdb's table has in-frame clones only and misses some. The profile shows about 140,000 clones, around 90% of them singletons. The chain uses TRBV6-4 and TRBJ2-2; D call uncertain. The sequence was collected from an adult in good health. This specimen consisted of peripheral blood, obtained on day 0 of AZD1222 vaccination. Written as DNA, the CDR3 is TGTGCCAGCAGTGACAAAGGTGGCACCGGGGAGCTGTTTTTT. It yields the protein CASSDKGGTGELFF.